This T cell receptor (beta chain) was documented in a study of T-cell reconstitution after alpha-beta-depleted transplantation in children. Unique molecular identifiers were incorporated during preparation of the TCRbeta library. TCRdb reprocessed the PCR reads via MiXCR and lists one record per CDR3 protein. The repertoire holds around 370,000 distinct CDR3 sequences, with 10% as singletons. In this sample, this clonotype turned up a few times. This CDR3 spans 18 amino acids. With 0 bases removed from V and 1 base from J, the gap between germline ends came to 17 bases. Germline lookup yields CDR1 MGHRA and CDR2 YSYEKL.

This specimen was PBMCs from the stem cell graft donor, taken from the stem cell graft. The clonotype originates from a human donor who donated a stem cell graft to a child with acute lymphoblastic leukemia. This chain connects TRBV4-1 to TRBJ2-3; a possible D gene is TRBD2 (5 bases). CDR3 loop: CASSQEPRETLGTDTQYF. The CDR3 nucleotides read TGCGCCAGCAGCCAAGAGCCGCGAGAAACACTAGGCACAGATACGCAGTATTTT.